Listed below are T cell receptor beta chains from one sample, sequenced in a study of T cells in Graves' hyperthyroidism and ophthalmopathy. MiXCR, run by TCRdb on the multiplex PCR reads, gives a single entry per CDR3 protein. The repertoire has nearly 750,000 distinct CDR3 sequences, under 45% of them found once; the top ten carry around 30%. The specimen was blood. The receptors here all came from a middle-aged woman with Graves' hyperthyroidism. The CDR3 runs from the conserved cysteine through the conserved F or W. A D gene is named only where the DNA matches it firmly. Clone size is shown for a subset of rows, as once, few, many or a class of expanded clone.

TGTGCCAGCAGCCCCGGCCCGGACAGGGTGGGCTATGGCTACACCTTC	CASSPGPDRVGYGYTF	TRBJ1-2	TRBV3-1	many	TRBD1	16
TGTGCCAGCGGTGGGGTCTACGAGCAGTACTTC	CASGGVYEQYF	TRBJ2-7	TRBV7-9	many	.	11
TGTGCCATCAGTGGGACAGGGTCTAACGGGGAGCTGTTTTTT	CAISGTGSNGELFF	TRBJ2-2	TRBV10-3	many	TRBD1	14
TGTGCCAGCAGCTTACCCGGGGGAAGCACCGGGGAGCTGTTTTTT	CASSLPGGSTGELFF	TRBJ2-2	TRBV7-9	.	.	15
TGCGCCAGCAGCCAAGAAAGGTGGTTGCGGGGTGGCTACACCTTC	CASSQERWLRGGYTF	TRBJ1-2	TRBV4-1	.	.	15
TGTGCCAGCAGCCCAACCGGACAGGGCCGGCAGCCCCAGCATTTT	CASSPTGQGRQPQHF	TRBJ1-5	TRBV10-3	.	TRBD1	15
TGTGCCAGCAGTCCCGGACAGGGTGCGGACACTGAAGCTTTCTTT	CASSPGQGADTEAFF	TRBJ1-1	TRBV6-6	many	TRBD1	15
TGTGCCAGCAGCTCCGAGGGGACAAGTTATGGCTACACCTTC	CASSSEGTSYGYTF	TRBJ1-2	TRBV2	few	.	14
TGTGCCAGCAGGGGCGGCAGGGGCCAGCCCCAGCATTTT	CASRGGRGQPQHF	TRBJ1-5	TRBV7-9	.	.	13
TGTGCCAGCTCACCACCGCAGGGGAACGAGCAGTACTTC	CASSPPQGNEQYF	TRBJ2-7	TRBV18	few	.	13
TGTGCCAGCTCCCGAACAGGGGGCGCGGCTCGAGGCTACACCTTC	CASSRTGGAARGYTF	TRBJ1-2	TRBV6-1	.	TRBD1	15
TGTGCCAGCACCTGGGCTCAGACAGCGAACACTGAAGCTTTCTTT	CASTWAQTANTEAFF	TRBJ1-1	TRBV28	.	.	15
TGTGCCAGCAGCCCTCTCGACGCTACGGCCTACGAGCAGTACTTC	CASSPLDATAYEQYF	TRBJ2-7	TRBV27	.	.	15
TGTGCCAGCAGCTTAACCCTAGCGGGAGCTCACGAGCAGTACTTC	CASSLTLAGAHEQYF	TRBJ2-7	TRBV7-3	many	TRBD2	15
TGTGCCAGTAAACAGGGTGGCACAGATACGCAGTATTTT	CASKQGGTDTQYF	TRBJ2-3	TRBV19	.	.	13
TGTGCCAGTAGTCCCCCCCCCGCCAGACTAGCGCGCTACACAGATACGCAGTATTTT	CASSPPPARLARYTDTQYF	TRBJ2-3	TRBV19	.	TRBD2	19
TGCAGTGCTAGATCGGGGGACTCCTACGAGCAGTACTTC	CSARSGDSYEQYF	TRBJ2-7	TRBV20-1	.	.	13
TGTGCCAGTAGTCTTGGACAGGGTGGGCCGGAGAATTCACCCCTCCACTTT	CASSLGQGGPENSPLHF	TRBJ1-6	TRBV19	.	TRBD1	17
TGCGCCAGCAGCCCTAGGACCGGAATGATGAAGTACGAGCAGTACTTC	CASSPRTGMMKYEQYF	TRBJ2-7	TRBV4-1	many	.	16
TGTGCCACCCTCTCTGAAAACACCATATATTTT	CATLSENTIYF	TRBJ1-3	TRBV15	.	.	11
TGTGCCAGCAGGGACAGAGGTAGCAATCAGCCCCAGCATTTT	CASRDRGSNQPQHF	TRBJ1-5	TRBV2	many	.	14
TGTGTCAGCAGCTTAGCTGACACCTATGGCTACACCTTC	CVSSLADTYGYTF	TRBJ1-2	TRBV7-9	once	.	13
TGTGCCACCAGCAATATACGGGGGGCCGAGGGTGACCACACCTTC	CATSNIRGAEGDHTF	TRBJ1-2	TRBV15	once	.	15
TGTGCCAGCAGCGCTGGACGTCTCCCGGGCTACACCTTC	CASSAGRLPGYTF	TRBJ1-2	TRBV7-2	many	.	13
TGTGCCAGCAGCCAAGTCGCGAGACAGGGAGAGTCTTTCACTGAAGCTTTCTTT	CASSQVARQGESFTEAFF	TRBJ1-1	TRBV14	few	TRBD1	18
TGTGCCAGCAGACGGGACAGGACTACTGAAGCTTTCTTT	CASRRDRTTEAFF	TRBJ1-1	TRBV11-2	.	TRBD1	13
TGTGCCAGCAGTTTGGGGACAGACTCTGGAAACACCATATATTTT	CASSLGTDSGNTIYF	TRBJ1-3	TRBV12-3/TRBV12-4	few	TRBD1	15
TGTGCCACCAGTGATTGGGGTTCCTACGAGCAGTACTTC	CATSDWGSYEQYF	TRBJ2-7	TRBV24-1	many	.	13
TGTGCCAGCAGCTTACGGGACAGGGGACATGGCTACACCTTC	CASSLRDRGHGYTF	TRBJ1-2	TRBV13	many	TRBD1	14
TGCGCCAGCAGCCAAGATATGGGGCAGGGAAATTCACCCCTCCACTTT	CASSQDMGQGNSPLHF	TRBJ1-6	TRBV4-3	many	.	16
TGTGCCAGCAGCCCCTCGCGGAATTCACCCCTCCACTTT	CASSPSRNSPLHF	TRBJ1-6	TRBV2	many	.	13
TGTGCCAGCAGCTTTGGGTCCTACGAGCAGTACTTC	CASSFGSYEQYF	TRBJ2-7	TRBV7-2	many	.	12